This is a list of T cell receptor beta chains from one sample in a study of beta chain features in type 1 diabetes. Profiling relied on immunoSEQ multiplex PCR, and the TCRdb table lists in-frame clones only, not all of them. The sample contains roughly 180,000 clones, around an eighth of which appear only once. The sequenced material came from central memory CD4+ T cells from blood. Receptors were obtained from a woman younger than 35 in good health. Both conserved end residues are trimmed from each CDR3. Expanded clones get a size class; other rows say once, few or many, or leave the size out.

abundance	v_gene	j_gene	CDR3aa
many	TRBV2	TRBJ2-1	ASSEAGTSYNEQF
few	TRBV14	TRBJ2-1	ASSQQVYNEQF
.	TRBV6-5	TRBJ2-1	ASRREWDNEQF
few	TRBV13	TRBJ2-5	ASSSLAFQETQY
.	TRBV27	TRBJ2-7	ASSTIAGPSYEQY
few	TRBV30	TRBJ2-4	AWSVQLAGGPKNIQY
.	TRBV30	TRBJ2-4	AWSGLVREYIQY
few	TRBV27	TRBJ2-1	ASSLSRGGSYNEQF
many	TRBV7-8	TRBJ1-1	ASSLAALNTEAF
.	TRBV9	TRBJ1-1	ASSVAGERNTEAF
few	TRBV30	TRBJ1-5	AWSSTGGNFQPQH
.	TRBV29-1	TRBJ2-1	SGLRDRGVNEQF
few	TRBV5-1	TRBJ2-3	ASSTGLLQY
.	TRBV9	TRBJ2-1	ASSVGLGSYNEQF
.	TRBV30	TRBJ2-3	AWSVYRILYTDTQY
.	TRBV27	TRBJ1-1	ASSLQGRTEAF
.	TRBV18	TRBJ2-6	ASSPGLSGANVLT
.	TRBV10-3	TRBJ2-7	AISESTSGRDEQY
few	TRBV7-9	TRBJ2-1	ASYRRGREQF
.	TRBV6-1	TRBJ2-3	ASRQGTDTQY
.	TRBV10-3	TRBJ1-1	AARDVTANTEAF
once	TRBV6-1	TRBJ2-7	ASSEALQRERYEQY
.	TRBV4-3	TRBJ2-2	ASSRKAQSNTGELF
few	TRBV13	TRBJ1-2	ASSLGDRAYYGYT
.	TRBV5-4	TRBJ2-7	ASSRGTGSYEQY
.	TRBV18	TRBJ1-1	ASSPNTRNTEAF
few	TRBV7-8	TRBJ1-2	ASSLTGEDRGYT
few	TRBV29-1	TRBJ2-3	SVSLREDTQY
.	TRBV27	TRBJ1-2	ASGGQGEGYT
.	TRBV7-8	TRBJ2-3	ASSLTPYGQGALSTDTQY
few	TRBV4-1	TRBJ2-7	ASSLSGGPYEQY
few	TRBV9	TRBJ2-7	ASSLGRTGGTYEQY
few	TRBV25-1	TRBJ2-5	ASSELAGGLAETQY
.	TRBV14	TRBJ2-6	ASSFRGGANVLT
few	TRBV19	TRBJ2-2	ASSIKTSTGELF
.	TRBV11-1	TRBJ2-7	ASSPGTGAYEQY
.	TRBV7-9	TRBJ2-1	ASRPGTSGRAGEQF
.	TRBV28	TRBJ2-5	ASSSRETQY
many	TRBV5-1	TRBJ2-7	ASSPTVSTYEQY
few	TRBV7-3	TRBJ1-5	ASSLNPTDQPQH
few	TRBV10-3	TRBJ1-2	AIRDHNRGESYGYT
many	TRBV30	TRBJ1-4	AWSKGQGNEKLF
.	TRBV29-1	TRBJ1-2	SVDARGTYGYT
few	TRBV7-2	TRBJ2-1	ASSLVLRTSGRGGEQF
.	TRBV28	TRBJ1-2	ASRTPGQGWGYT